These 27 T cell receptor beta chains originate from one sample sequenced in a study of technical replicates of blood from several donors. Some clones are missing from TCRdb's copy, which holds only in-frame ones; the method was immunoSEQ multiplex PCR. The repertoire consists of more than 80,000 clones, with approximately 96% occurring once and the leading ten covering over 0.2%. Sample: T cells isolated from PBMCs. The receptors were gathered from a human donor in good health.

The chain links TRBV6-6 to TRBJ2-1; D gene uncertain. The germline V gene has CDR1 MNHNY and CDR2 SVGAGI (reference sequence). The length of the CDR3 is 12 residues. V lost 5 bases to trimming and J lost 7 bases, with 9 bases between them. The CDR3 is CASSPEWNEQFF. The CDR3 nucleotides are TGTGCCAGCAGTCCCGAGTGGAATGAGCAGTTCTTC.

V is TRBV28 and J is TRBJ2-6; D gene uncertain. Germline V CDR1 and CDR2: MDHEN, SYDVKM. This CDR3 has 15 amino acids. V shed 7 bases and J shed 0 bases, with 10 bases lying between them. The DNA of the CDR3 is TGTGCCAGCATGATTAGCCTCTCTGGGGCCAACGTCCTGACTTTC. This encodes CASMISLSGANVLTF.

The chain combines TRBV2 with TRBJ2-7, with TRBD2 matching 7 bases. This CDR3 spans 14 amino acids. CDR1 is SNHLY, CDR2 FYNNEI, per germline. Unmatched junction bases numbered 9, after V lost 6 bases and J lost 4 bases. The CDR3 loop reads CASRGSGGRYEQYF. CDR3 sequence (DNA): TGTGCCAGCAGGGGATCGGGGGGAAGGTACGAGCAGTACTTC.

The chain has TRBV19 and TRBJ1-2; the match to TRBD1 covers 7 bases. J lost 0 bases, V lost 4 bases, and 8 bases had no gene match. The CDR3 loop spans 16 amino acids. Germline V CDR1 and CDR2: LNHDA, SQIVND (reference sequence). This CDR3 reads CASSTWTGKTNYGYTF. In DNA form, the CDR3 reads TGTGCCAGTAGTACTTGGACAGGCAAAACTAACTATGGCTACACCTTC. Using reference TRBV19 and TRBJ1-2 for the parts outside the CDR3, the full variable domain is DGGITQSPKYLFRKEGQNVTLSCEQNLNHDAMYWYRQDPGQGLRLIYYSQIVNDFQKGDIAEGYSVSREKKESFPLTVTSAQKNPTAFYLCASSTWTGKTNYGYTFGSGTRLTVV.

The chain's CDR3 is CASSPYAGTGHPIYF. DNA for the CDR3: TGTGCCAGCTCACCATACGCCGGGACAGGGCATCCCATATATTTT. The chain has TRBV18 and TRBJ1-3; TRBD1 aligns across 9 bases. Germline CDR1 and CDR2: KGHSH and LQKENI. The V segment lost 2 bases and the J segment 11 bases; nucleotides outside the gene matches: 10. This CDR3 region has 15 residues. Variable domain in full (rest from reference TRBV18 and TRBJ1-3): NAGVMQNPRHLVRRRGQEARLRCSPMKGHSHVYWYRQLPEEGLKFMVYLQKENIIDESGMPKERFSAEFPKEGPSILRIQQVVRGDSAAYFCASSPYAGTGHPIYFGEGSWLTVV.

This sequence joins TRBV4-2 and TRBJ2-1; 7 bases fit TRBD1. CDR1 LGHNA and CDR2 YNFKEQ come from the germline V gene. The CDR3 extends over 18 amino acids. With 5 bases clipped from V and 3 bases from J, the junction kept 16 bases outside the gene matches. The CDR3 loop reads CASSGLETGRDYYNEQFF. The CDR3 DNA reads TGTGCCAGCAGCGGTCTCGAGACAGGGAGAGATTACTACAATGAGCAGTTCTTC.

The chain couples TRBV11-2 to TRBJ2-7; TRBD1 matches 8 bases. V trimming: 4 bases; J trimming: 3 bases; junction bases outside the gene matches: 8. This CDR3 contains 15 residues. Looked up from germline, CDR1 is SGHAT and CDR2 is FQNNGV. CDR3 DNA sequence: TGTGCCAGCAGCTCCCCCGACAGGGGAATCTACGAGCAGTACTTC. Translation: CASSSPDRGIYEQYF. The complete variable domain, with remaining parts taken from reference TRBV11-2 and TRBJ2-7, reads EAGVAQSPRYKIIEKRQSVAFWCNPISGHATLYWYQQILGQGPKLLIQFQNNGVVDDSQLPKDRFSAERLKGVDSTLKIQPAKLEDSAVYLCASSSPDRGIYEQYFGPGTRLTVT.

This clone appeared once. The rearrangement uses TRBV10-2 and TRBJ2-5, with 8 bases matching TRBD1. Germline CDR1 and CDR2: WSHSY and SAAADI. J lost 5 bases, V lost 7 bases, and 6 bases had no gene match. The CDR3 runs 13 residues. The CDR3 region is CASTGQGTETQYF. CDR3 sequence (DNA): TGCGCCAGCACCGGACAGGGAACGGAGACCCAGTACTTC.

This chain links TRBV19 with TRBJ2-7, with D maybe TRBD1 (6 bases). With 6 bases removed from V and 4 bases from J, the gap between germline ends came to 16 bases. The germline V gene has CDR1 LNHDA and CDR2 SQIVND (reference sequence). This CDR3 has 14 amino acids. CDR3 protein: CASSNMGQGYEQYF. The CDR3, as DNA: TGTGCCAGTAGCAATATGGGGCAGGGGTACGAGCAGTACTTC.

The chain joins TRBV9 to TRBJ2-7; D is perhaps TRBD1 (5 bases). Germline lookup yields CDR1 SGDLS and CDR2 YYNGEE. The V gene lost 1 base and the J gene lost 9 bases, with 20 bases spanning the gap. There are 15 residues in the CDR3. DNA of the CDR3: TGTGCCAGCAGCGTAACGACAGCTCAAGGGGTAGGGCAGTACTTC. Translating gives CASSVTTAQGVGQYF.

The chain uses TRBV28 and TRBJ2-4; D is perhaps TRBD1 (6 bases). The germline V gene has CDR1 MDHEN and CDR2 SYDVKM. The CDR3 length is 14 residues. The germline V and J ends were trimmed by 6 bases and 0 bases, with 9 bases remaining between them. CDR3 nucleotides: TGTGCCAGCAGCCCGACAGGAGCCAAAAACATTCAGTACTTC. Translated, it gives CASSPTGAKNIQYF. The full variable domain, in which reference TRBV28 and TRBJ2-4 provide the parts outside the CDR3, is DVKVTQSSRYLVKRTGEKVFLECVQDMDHENMFWYRQDPGLGLRLIYFSYDVKMKEKGDIPEGYSVSREKKERFSLILESASTNQTSMYLCASSPTGAKNIQYFGAGTRLSVL.

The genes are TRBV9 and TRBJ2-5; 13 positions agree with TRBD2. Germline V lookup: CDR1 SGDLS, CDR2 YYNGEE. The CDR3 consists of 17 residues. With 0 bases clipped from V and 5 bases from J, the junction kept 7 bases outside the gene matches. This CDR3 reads CASSVGRTSGGGETQYF. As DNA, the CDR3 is TGTGCCAGCAGCGTAGGGCGGACTAGCGGGGGTGGGGAGACCCAGTACTTC.

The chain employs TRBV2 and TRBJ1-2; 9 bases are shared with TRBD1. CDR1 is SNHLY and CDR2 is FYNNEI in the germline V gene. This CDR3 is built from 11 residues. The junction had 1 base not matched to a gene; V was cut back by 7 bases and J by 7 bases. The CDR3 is CASNRGLGYTF. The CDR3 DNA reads TGTGCCAGCAACAGGGGGCTTGGCTACACCTTC.

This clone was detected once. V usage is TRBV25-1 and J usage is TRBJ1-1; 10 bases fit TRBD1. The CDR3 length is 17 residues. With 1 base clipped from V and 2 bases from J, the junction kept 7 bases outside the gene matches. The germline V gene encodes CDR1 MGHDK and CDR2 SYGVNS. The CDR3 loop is CASSELGTGEINTEAFF. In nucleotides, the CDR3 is TGTGCCAGCAGTGAATTAGGGACAGGGGAGATCAACACTGAAGCTTTCTTT.

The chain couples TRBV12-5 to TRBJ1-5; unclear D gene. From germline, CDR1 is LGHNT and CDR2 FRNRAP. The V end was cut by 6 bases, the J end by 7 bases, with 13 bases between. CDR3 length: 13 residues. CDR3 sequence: CASGSMVIQPQHF. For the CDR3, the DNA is TGTGCTAGTGGCTCTATGGTGATCCAGCCCCAGCATTTT. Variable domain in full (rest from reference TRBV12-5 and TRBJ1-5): DARVTQTPRHKVTEMGQEVTMRCQPILGHNTVFWYRQTMMQGLELLAYFRNRAPLDDSGMPKDRFSAEMPDATLATLKIQPSEPRDSAVYFCASGSMVIQPQHFGDGTRLSIL.

The CDR3 protein is CASSAPRSGEETQYF. DNA of the CDR3: TGTGCCAGCAGCGCCCCTCGTTCAGGGGAAGAGACCCAGTACTTC. The V call is TRBV7-9, the J call TRBJ2-5, with D maybe TRBD1 (6 bases). The V end lost 5 bases, the J end lost 3 bases, and 16 bases lay between the germline ends. Germline lookup yields CDR1 SEHNR and CDR2 FQNEAQ (reference sequence). The CDR3 length is 15 residues.

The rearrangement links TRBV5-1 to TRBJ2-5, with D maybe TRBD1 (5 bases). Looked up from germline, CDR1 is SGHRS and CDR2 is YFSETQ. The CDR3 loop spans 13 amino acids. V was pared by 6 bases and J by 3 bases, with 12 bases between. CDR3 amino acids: CASTQTVEETQYF. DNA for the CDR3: TGCGCCAGCACCCAGACAGTAGAAGAGACCCAGTACTTC.

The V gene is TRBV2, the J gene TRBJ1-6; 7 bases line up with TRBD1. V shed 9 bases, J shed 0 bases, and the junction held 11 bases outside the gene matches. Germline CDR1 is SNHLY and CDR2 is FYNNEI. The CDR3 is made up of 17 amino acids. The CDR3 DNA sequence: TGTGCCAGGTCTCATGGACAGGTCCTCTCCTATAATTCACCCCTCCACTTT. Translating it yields CARSHGQVLSYNSPLHF.

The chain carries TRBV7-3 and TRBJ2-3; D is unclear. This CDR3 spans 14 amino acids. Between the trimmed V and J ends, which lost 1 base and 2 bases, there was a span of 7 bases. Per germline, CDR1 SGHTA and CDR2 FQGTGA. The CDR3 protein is CASSLNANTDTQYF. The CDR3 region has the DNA TGTGCCAGCAGCTTAAACGCTAACACAGATACGCAGTATTTT.

CDR3 sequence reads: CASSPKTGTEAFF. DNA for the CDR3: TGTGCCAGCAGCCCCAAAACAGGGACTGAAGCTTTCTTT. The V call is TRBV11-2, the J call TRBJ1-1; tentative D call: TRBD1 (6 bases). This CDR3 has 13 residues. The germline V gene has CDR1 SGHAT and CDR2 FQNNGV. Trimming took 5 bases from V and 5 from J, leaving 12 bases between them.

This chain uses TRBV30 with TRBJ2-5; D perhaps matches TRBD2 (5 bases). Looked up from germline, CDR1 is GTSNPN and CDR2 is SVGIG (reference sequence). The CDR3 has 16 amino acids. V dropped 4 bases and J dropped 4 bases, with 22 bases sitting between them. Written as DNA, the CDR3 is TGTGCCTGGACCCGGGAAAAGGTGGTGGGGAGAGAGACCCAGTACTTC. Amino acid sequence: CAWTREKVVGRETQYF.

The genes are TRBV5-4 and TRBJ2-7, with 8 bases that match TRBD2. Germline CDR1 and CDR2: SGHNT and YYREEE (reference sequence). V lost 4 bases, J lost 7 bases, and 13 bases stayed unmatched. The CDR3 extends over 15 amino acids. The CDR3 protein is CASSGEAGAVREQYF. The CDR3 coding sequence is TGTGCCAGCAGCGGGGAAGCGGGAGCAGTTCGAGAGCAGTACTTC.

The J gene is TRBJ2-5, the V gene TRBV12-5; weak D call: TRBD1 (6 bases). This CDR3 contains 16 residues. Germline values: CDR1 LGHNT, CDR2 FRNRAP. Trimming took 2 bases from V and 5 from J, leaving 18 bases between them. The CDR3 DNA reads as TGTGCTAGTGGTTTGCTTCCGACAGGCGCCGGGGAGACCCAGTACTTC. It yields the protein CASGLLPTGAGETQYF.

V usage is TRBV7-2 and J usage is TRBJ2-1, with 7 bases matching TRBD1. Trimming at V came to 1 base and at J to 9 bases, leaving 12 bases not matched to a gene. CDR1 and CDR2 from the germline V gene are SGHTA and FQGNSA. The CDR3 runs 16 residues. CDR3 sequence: CASSLGSPLQGREQFF. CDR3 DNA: TGTGCCAGCAGCTTAGGTTCCCCCCTACAGGGGCGTGAGCAGTTCTTC.

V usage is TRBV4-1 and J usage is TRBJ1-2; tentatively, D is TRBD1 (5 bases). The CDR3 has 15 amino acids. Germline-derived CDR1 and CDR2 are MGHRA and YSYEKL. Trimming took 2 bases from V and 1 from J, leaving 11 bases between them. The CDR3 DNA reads TGCGCCAGCAGCCAAAAACAGGTCGTTAACTATGGCTACACCTTC. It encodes CASSQKQVVNYGYTF.

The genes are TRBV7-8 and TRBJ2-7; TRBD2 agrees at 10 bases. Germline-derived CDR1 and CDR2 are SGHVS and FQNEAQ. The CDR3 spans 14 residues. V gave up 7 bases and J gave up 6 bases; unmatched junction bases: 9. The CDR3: CASNLGIAGGEQYF. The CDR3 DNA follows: TGTGCCAGCAACCTGGGGATAGCGGGGGGCGAGCAGTACTTC.

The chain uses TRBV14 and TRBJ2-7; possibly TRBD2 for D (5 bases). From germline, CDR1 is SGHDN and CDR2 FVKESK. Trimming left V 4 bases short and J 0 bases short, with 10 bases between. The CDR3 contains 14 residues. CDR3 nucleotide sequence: TGTGCCAGCAGCCCCATTGCGGGCTCCTACGAGCAGTACTTC. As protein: CASSPIAGSYEQYF.